Listed below are T cell receptor beta chains from one sample, sequenced in a study of blood T cell repertoires in COVID-19. Data came from immunoSEQ multiplex PCR; TCRdb stores just in-frame clones and leaves some out. The data hold about 140,000 clones, with 85% to 90% observed a single time. Sequenced: peripheral blood. These receptors all stem from a man aged 50 or older with active or convalescent COVID-19. CDR3s include the opening cysteine and the closing phenylalanine or tryptophan. D genes are given only for firm matches. Where a row states a size, it is once, few, many or the class of an expanded clone; other rows omit it.

TRBV6-5	NA	NA	TRBJ1-2	TGTGCCAGCAGGAAGTATGGGGCAGACTATGGCTACACCTTC	CASRKYGADYGYTF
TRBV25-1	NA	TRBD2	TRBJ2-1	TGTGCCAGCACGGGACTAGCGTCCAATGAGCAGTTCTTC	CASTGLASNEQFF
TRBV10-3	NA	NA	TRBJ1-5	TGTGCCATCAGTGAACAGGGAAGCAATCAGCCCCAGCATTTT	CAISEQGSNQPQHF
TRBV27	NA	TRBD1	TRBJ2-7	TGTGCCAGCAGTCTAGGGGACAGCTACGAGCAGTACTTC	CASSLGDSYEQYF
TRBV7-2	NA	NA	TRBJ1-5	TGTGCCAGCAGCTTATGGGGCGGAATGAATCAGCCCCAGCATTTT	CASSLWGGMNQPQHF
TRBV6-1	NA	NA	TRBJ2-5	TGTGCCAGCAGTGAAGGAACAGGGTGGGAGACCCAGTACTTC	CASSEGTGWETQYF
TRBV7-9	once	NA	TRBJ2-7	TGTGCCAGCAGCTCCCGTCTAGCTCCGTCCTACGAGCAGTACTTC	CASSSRLAPSYEQYF
TRBV18	once	NA	TRBJ1-1	TGTGCCAGCTCACCCACGACAGCCGGAGCTGAAGCTTTCTTT	CASSPTTAGAEAFF
TRBV9	NA	TRBD2	TRBJ2-3	TGTGCCAGCAGCGCAATAGCGGGAGGGACCTCAGGTAGCACAGATACGCAGTATTTT	CASSAIAGGTSGSTDTQYF
TRBV28	NA	NA	TRBJ1-1	TGTGCCAGCAGTTTGCGAGTTGCGGCTTTCTTT	CASSLRVAAFF
TRBV4-2	NA	TRBD2	TRBJ2-7	TGTGCCAGCAGCCAAGAGGCTAGCGGGGACTCCTACGAGCAGTACTTC	CASSQEASGDSYEQYF
TRBV6-5	NA	NA	TRBJ1-1	TGTGCCAGCAGACCGGGGGGGCGGGTGAACACTGAAGCTTTCTTT	CASRPGGRVNTEAFF
TRBV18	NA	TRBD1	TRBJ2-2	TGTGCCAGCTCACCAAGACAGGGGCACGGGGAGCTGTTTTTT	CASSPRQGHGELFF
TRBV7-2	NA	NA	TRBJ1-5	TGTGCCAGCAGCTCGGGGGGCCAGAGCAATCAGCCCCAGCATTTT	CASSSGGQSNQPQHF
TRBV5-5	NA	NA	TRBJ2-5	TGTGCCAGCAGCTTGGGCTCCTCGGGGACCCAGTACTTC	CASSLGSSGTQYF
TRBV27	once	NA	TRBJ1-1	TGTGCCAGCAGTAATCTTGGGCTGAACACTGAAGCTTTCTTT	CASSNLGLNTEAFF
TRBV11-2	NA	TRBD1	TRBJ2-2	TGTGCCAGCAGCTCTCAACCCGGGAACAGGGGCTTTACGGAGCTGTTTTTT	CASSSQPGNRGFTELFF
TRBV2	NA	TRBD1	TRBJ2-2	TGTGCCAGCATCGGCGACAGGGTAAACACCGGGGAGCTGTTTTTT	CASIGDRVNTGELFF
TRBV28	NA	TRBD1	TRBJ2-6	TGTGCCAGCAGCCGACAGGGATCTGGGGCCAACGTCCTGACTTTC	CASSRQGSGANVLTF
TRBV19	NA	TRBD2	TRBJ2-3	TGTGCCAGTACCTCCCGACTAGCGGGAGTTGCAGATACGCAGTATTTT	CASTSRLAGVADTQYF
TRBV10-3	NA	NA	TRBJ1-6	TGTGCCATCAGTGATTTGGGCAGGTCCGAAAATAATTCACCCCTCCACTTT	CAISDLGRSENNSPLHF
TRBV4-2	NA	TRBD1	TRBJ2-1	TGTGCCAGCAGACGGGGACAGGGGGATCGAGGTGAGCAGTTCTTC	CASRRGQGDRGEQFF
TRBV24-1	NA	TRBD1	TRBJ1-2	TGTGCCACCAGTGATAGGGACAGGGGATTCCGCGGCTACACCTTC	CATSDRDRGFRGYTF
TRBV6-1	NA	NA	TRBJ1-4	TGTGCCAGCAGTGGAACCCCGGGAACAACTAATGAAAAACTGTTTTTT	CASSGTPGTTNEKLFF
TRBV25-1	NA	NA	TRBJ2-7	TGTGCCAGCAGCGCCCCGGGGGAGCAGTACTTC	CASSAPGEQYF
TRBV4-2	NA	NA	TRBJ1-4	TGTGCCAGCAGCGCGGGAGGGGCCGGAAAACTGTTTTTT	CASSAGGAGKLFF
TRBV2	NA	TRBD1	TRBJ1-5	TGTGCCAGCAGTGAGAGGGGGCGAGAAAGCAATCAGCCCCAGCATTTT	CASSERGRESNQPQHF
TRBV6-5	once	NA	TRBJ1-1	TGTGCCAGCAGTTACGGGGAGAGGACTGAAGCTTTCTTT	CASSYGERTEAFF
TRBV18	NA	TRBD2	TRBJ2-7	TGTGCCAGCTCACCACTGGGACTAGCGGGCAGCTCCTACGAGCAGTACTTC	CASSPLGLAGSSYEQYF
TRBV19	once	TRBD2	TRBJ2-1	TGTGCCAGTAGTATGTGGACTAGCGGGTCCAATGAGCAGTTCTTC	CASSMWTSGSNEQFF
TRBV14	NA	TRBD2	TRBJ2-6	TGTGCCAGCAGCTTCGGGAGGAGGGGGGCCAACGTCCTGACTTTC	CASSFGRRGANVLTF
TRBV2	NA	NA	TRBJ2-7	TGTGCCAGCAGGGCGACGGGGAGCTCCTACGAGCAGTACTTC	CASRATGSSYEQYF
TRBV6-5	NA	NA	TRBJ1-3	TGTGCCAGCAGTTACTCCCTTACTCGCTCTGGAAACACCATATATTTT	CASSYSLTRSGNTIYF
TRBV19	NA	NA	TRBJ2-1	TGTGCCAGTAGTATAGATCTCCGGGGGAGGGGGAATTACAATGAGCAGTTCTTC	CASSIDLRGRGNYNEQFF
TRBV14	NA	NA	TRBJ1-2	TGTGCCAGCAGCCAGGGCGGGACCGGGAGCCGCTATGGCTACACCTTC	CASSQGGTGSRYGYTF
TRBV6-5	NA	NA	TRBJ1-1	TGTGCCAGCAGTTACGGGCGGGCTTGGGAGACTGAAGCTTTCTTT	CASSYGRAWETEAFF
TRBV9	NA	TRBD2	TRBJ2-5	TGTGCCAGCAGCGGGACTAGCGGGAAGGAGGCCCAGTACTTC	CASSGTSGKEAQYF
TRBV4-2	once	NA	TRBJ2-7	TGTGCCAGCAGCCAAGGGTACAGGGAGACGGATGAGCAGTACTTC	CASSQGYRETDEQYF
TRBV19	NA	TRBD1	TRBJ1-5	TGTGCCAGTAGTCCGACAGGGGGCGCCGGGCAGCCCCAGCATTTT	CASSPTGGAGQPQHF
TRBV5-1	NA	NA	TRBJ1-2	TGCGCCAGCAGCTTGGGAAGAGTTGATGGCTACACCTTC	CASSLGRVDGYTF
TRBV28	once	TRBD1	TRBJ2-1	TGTGCCAGCAGTTCAGGGAACAGGGGATCCAATGAGCAGTTCTTC	CASSSGNRGSNEQFF
TRBV5-1	NA	NA	TRBJ2-5	TGCGCCAGCAGCTTGGATTCGGTTCAAGAGACCCAGTACTTC	CASSLDSVQETQYF
TRBV6-5	NA	TRBD1	TRBJ1-5	TGTGCCAGCAGGGCGGACAGGGGTAATCAGCCCCAGCATTTT	CASRADRGNQPQHF
TRBV25-1	few	NA	TRBJ1-2	TGTGCCAGCAATTCTATATCTAACTATGGCTACACCTTC	CASNSISNYGYTF
TRBV30	NA	NA	TRBJ2-1	TGTGCCTGGAGTTCTAGCAGCAATGAGCAGTTCTTC	CAWSSSSNEQFF